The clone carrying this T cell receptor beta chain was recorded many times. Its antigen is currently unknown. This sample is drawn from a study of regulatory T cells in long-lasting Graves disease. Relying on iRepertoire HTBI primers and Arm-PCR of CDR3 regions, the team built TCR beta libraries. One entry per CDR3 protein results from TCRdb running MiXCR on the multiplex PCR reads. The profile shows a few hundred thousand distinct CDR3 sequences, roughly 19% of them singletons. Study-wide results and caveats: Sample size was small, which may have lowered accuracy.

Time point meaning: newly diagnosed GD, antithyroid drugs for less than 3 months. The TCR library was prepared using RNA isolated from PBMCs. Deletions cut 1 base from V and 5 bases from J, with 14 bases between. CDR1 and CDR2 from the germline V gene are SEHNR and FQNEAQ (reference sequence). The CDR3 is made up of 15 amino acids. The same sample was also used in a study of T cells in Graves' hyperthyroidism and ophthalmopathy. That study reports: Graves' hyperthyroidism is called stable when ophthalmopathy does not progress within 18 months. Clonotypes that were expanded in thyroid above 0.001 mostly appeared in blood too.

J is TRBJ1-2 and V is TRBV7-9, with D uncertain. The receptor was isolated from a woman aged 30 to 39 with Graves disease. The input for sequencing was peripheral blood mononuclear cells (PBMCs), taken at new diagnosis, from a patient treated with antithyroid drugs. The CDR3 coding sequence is TGTGCCAGCAGCTTAGATCTATTACAGACGTATGGCTACACCTTC. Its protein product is CASSLDLLQTYGYTF.